These 2 T cell receptor beta chains came from one sample sequenced in a study of shared clonotypes between healthy human individuals (dated by TCRdb to between 2020 and 2021). The method behind the library was the immunoSEQ multiplex PCR assay. The table was pulled from immuneACCESS by TCRdb, which kept in-frame rearrangements only. Such tables lose some clones; where checked, under half of the loss comes from unresolved V genes, and the rest has no known cause. The sample table contains about 110,000 clones; only one count was recorded for around 68% of them. The leading ten clones occupy approximately 23% of the sample. Specimen: memory CD8+ T cells sorted from blood. Sample cell subset or site, as interpreted from the label and publication: CD45RO+ cells pooled with CCR7-negative TemRA cells. The receptor set was obtained from a woman aged 30 to 39 in good health.

This clone has a handful of counts. The sample contains more than one DNA sequence encoding this CDR3. This chain connects TRBV27 to TRBJ2-1; D is uncertain. From germline, CDR1 is MNHEY and CDR2 SMNVEV (reference sequence). V dropped 5 bases and J dropped 1 base, with 9 bases sitting between them. The CDR3 length is 14 residues. The CDR3: CASSLTGSYNEQFF. The CDR3 region has the DNA TGTGCCAGCAGTCTAACCGGGTCCTACAATGAGCAGTTCTTC.

This clone was seen at least ten times. This sample also contains other DNA sequences that code for the same CDR3. CDR3 DNA sequence: TGTGCCAGCAGCCCAGCTAACTACGAGCAGTACTTC. Its protein product is CASSPANYEQYF. The rearrangement uses TRBV14 and TRBJ2-7; D unclear. V gave up 4 bases and J gave up 3 bases, with 7 bases separating them. The CDR3 sequence is 12 residues long. Germline CDR1 reads SGHDN; CDR2 reads FVKESK.